This passage covers 22 T cell receptor beta chains from one sample sequenced in a study of CD8+ T cells in alopecia areata. Investigators isolated RNA and reverse transcribed it into cDNA to act as the sequencing template. Only in-frame clones appear in the TCRdb table, and some are missing; sequencing was by immunoSEQ multiplex PCR. The profile shows more than 200,000 clones, approximately 45% of them singletons. Treatment: oral pan-JAK inhibitor, 5-10 mg twice daily. The source was CD4+ T cells sorted from blood, collected at approximately week 37, from a patient treated with tofacitinib. The receptor set was obtained from a human donor with alopecia areata.

This clone has only a few counts. The chain recombines TRBV2 with TRBJ1-5; D is perhaps TRBD1 (5 bases). Germline V gene sequence: CDR1 SNHLY, CDR2 FYNNEI. This CDR3 contains 16 residues. Deletions cut 5 bases from V and 7 bases from J, with 21 bases between. The CDR3 spells CASSPLRGNKRQPQHF. CDR3 in DNA: TGTGCCAGCAGTCCTTTAAGGGGAAACAAAAGACAGCCCCAGCATTTT.

The CDR3 sequence is CASSSSTNQPQHF. The CDR3, as DNA: TGTGCCAGCAGTTCCAGTACAAATCAGCCCCAGCATTTT. The rearrangement links TRBV27 to TRBJ1-5; D remains unclear. Trimming shortened V by 4 bases and J by 4 bases, and 8 bases separated the two germline ends. The CDR3 sequence is 13 residues long. CDR1 and CDR2 (germline): MNHEY, SMNVEV (reference sequence).

The chain employs TRBV19 and TRBJ2-5, with TRBD2 as a possible D gene (5 bases). The CDR3 extends over 13 amino acids. The V gene lost 10 bases and the J gene lost 3 bases, with 15 bases spanning the gap. Germline CDR1 is LNHDA and CDR2 is SQIVND (reference sequence). In nucleotides, the CDR3 is TGTGCCACTGCGGCGGGCGGAAAAGAGACCCAGTACTTC. It yields the protein CATAAGGKETQYF.

In DNA form, the CDR3 reads TGTGCCAGCAGTGAACAGGCGGGCCCTTCCTACGAGCAGTACTTC. Its protein is CASSEQAGPSYEQYF. The rearrangement joins TRBV2 to TRBJ2-7; TRBD2 is a possible D gene (5 bases). The V gene lost 2 bases and the J gene lost 1 base, with 12 bases spanning the gap. In germline, CDR1 is SNHLY, CDR2 FYNNEI. The CDR3 spans 15 residues.

V gene TRBV29-1 combines with J gene TRBJ2-1; perhaps TRBD2 as D (6 bases). This CDR3 is 14 amino acids long. Germline CDR1 is SQVTM and CDR2 is ANQGSEA. Trimming took off 7 bases at V and 3 bases at J, with 16 bases between the two ends. The CDR3 here is CSAVGLLGYNEQFF. The CDR3 DNA is TGCAGCGCAGTGGGACTCCTCGGCTACAATGAGCAGTTCTTC.

This chain connects TRBV30 to TRBJ2-3, with a weak D call TRBD1 (6 bases). CDR3 length equals 15 residues. The V gene lost 2 bases and the J gene lost 0 bases, with 12 bases spanning the gap. Germline assignment: CDR1 GTSNPN and CDR2 SVGIG (reference sequence). The CDR3 spells CAWSSGQWSTDTQYF. The CDR3 nucleotides are TGTGCCTGGAGTAGCGGACAGTGGAGCACAGATACGCAGTATTTT.

The chain carries TRBV7-2 and TRBJ2-1; D gene uncertain. The V gene lost 3 bases and the J gene lost 8 bases, with 8 bases spanning the gap. The CDR3 runs 12 residues. Germline loops: CDR1 SGHTA, CDR2 FQGNSA. CDR3 protein: CASSFVRHEQFF. As DNA, the CDR3 is TGTGCCAGCAGCTTCGTGCGGCATGAGCAGTTCTTC.

Comment on this clone: Additional DNA sequences in this sample encode the identical CDR3. This chain's CDR3 is CSARTGGEQYF. The CDR3 bases are TGCAGTGCTCGGACAGGGGGCGAGCAGTACTTC. The chain links TRBV20-1 to TRBJ2-7; TRBD1 matches 10 bases. Per the germline V gene, CDR1 is DFQATT and CDR2 is SNEGSKA (reference sequence). The CDR3 consists of 11 residues. Losses at the gene ends were 5 bases for V and 6 bases for J; bases not matched to a gene: 1.

To note about this clone: The identical CDR3 is also encoded by other nucleotide sequences in the sample. This chain links TRBV6-5 with TRBJ2-7; the match to TRBD2 covers 8 bases. Looked up from germline, CDR1 is MNHEY and CDR2 is SVGAGI. CDR3 length equals 14 residues. The junction had 8 bases not matched to a gene; V was cut back by 6 bases and J by 4 bases. The CDR3 nucleotides are TGTGCCAGCAGCTACGGGAGGGCCGGTTACGAGCAGTACTTC. Encoded protein: CASSYGRAGYEQYF.

The CDR3 sequence: CSVEVSGSATGELFF. CDR3 nucleotide sequence: TGCAGCGTTGAAGTCAGCGGGAGCGCAACCGGGGAGCTGTTTTTT. This rearrangement joins TRBV29-1 to TRBJ2-2, with 8 bases identical to TRBD2. This CDR3 contains 15 residues. Trimming removed 1 base from V and 5 bases from J; junction bases left unmatched: 6. CDR1 and CDR2 from the germline V gene are SQVTM and ANQGSEA.

The genes are TRBV10-3 and TRBJ1-2; 8 bases line up with TRBD1. The CDR3 is 15 residues long. With V trimmed by 0 bases and J by 3 bases, 3 bases remained unmatched. The germline V gene encodes CDR1 ENHRY and CDR2 SYGVKD. CDR3 sequence reads: CAISESQGAYYGYTF. The CDR3 DNA sequence: TGTGCCATCAGTGAGTCGCAGGGGGCTTACTATGGCTACACCTTC.

The chain joins TRBV6-6 to TRBJ2-5; the D is unclear. V was trimmed by 2 bases and J by 5 bases, leaving 9 bases between them. CDR3 length: 13 amino acids. Germline V gene sequence: CDR1 MNHNY, CDR2 SVGAGI (reference sequence). The CDR3 nucleotides read TGTGCCAGCAGTTACGATCCGTCGGAGACCCAGTACTTC. The encoded protein is CASSYDPSETQYF.

The chain recombines TRBV5-1 with TRBJ2-5; TRBD2 matches 9 bases. The germline CDR1 and CDR2 sequences are SGHRS and YFSETQ. This CDR3 region has 15 residues. With V trimmed by 3 bases and J by 7 bases, 10 bases remained unmatched. The CDR3, as DNA: TGCGCCAGCAGCTCAGGGGCTAGCGGGAAGGGGACCCAGTACTTC. Its translation: CASSSGASGKGTQYF.

This chain uses TRBV18 with TRBJ1-4; D perhaps matches TRBD1 (5 bases). CDR1 is KGHSH, CDR2 LQKENI, per germline. The V gene lost 4 bases and the J gene lost 3 bases, with 9 bases spanning the gap. This CDR3 region has 14 residues. CDR3 coding DNA: TGTGCCAGCTCACAACAACAGGCTAATGAAAAACTGTTTTTT. Translation: CASSQQQANEKLFF.

The chain joins TRBV30 to TRBJ2-2, with D tentatively TRBD2 (6 bases). The V gene lost 6 bases and the J gene lost 6 bases, with 8 bases spanning the gap. Germline-derived CDR1 and CDR2 are GTSNPN and SVGIG (reference sequence). This CDR3 contains 11 residues. The DNA of the CDR3 is TGTGCCTGCGGGGAGGCCGGGGAGCTGTTTTTT. Its protein is CACGEAGELFF.

This chain links TRBV30 with TRBJ1-2; TRBD1 matches 10 bases. V shed 8 bases and J 2 bases; nucleotides not matched to a gene: 11. The CDR3 spans 15 residues. Germline V CDR1 and CDR2: GTSNPN, SVGIG (reference sequence). DNA of the CDR3: TGTGCCCTGCGCCCGGGACAGGGGATGAACTATGGCTACACCTTC. It yields the protein CALRPGQGMNYGYTF.

The V gene is TRBV5-1, the J gene TRBJ1-1, with D hard to call. The CDR3 has 18 amino acids. Trimming took off 3 bases at V and 1 base at J, with 22 bases between the two ends. The germline V gene encodes CDR1 SGHRS and CDR2 YFSETQ. DNA for the CDR3: TGCGCCAGCAGCTCGGATAAAGACGTTTTTGCTGGGAACACTGAAGCTTTCTTT. It translates to CASSSDKDVFAGNTEAFF.

The chain links TRBV5-6 to TRBJ1-1; 7 bases align to TRBD1. CDR3 length: 13 residues. V was clipped by 6 bases and J by 4 bases; unmatched bases: 6. CDR1 is SGHDT and CDR2 is YYEEEE in the germline V gene. The CDR3 DNA reads as TGTGCCAGCAAAAACAGGGGATTCACTGAAGCTTTCTTT. It specifies CASKNRGFTEAFF. Supplemented by reference TRBV5-6 and TRBJ1-1, the full variable domain reads DAGVTQSPTHLIKTRGQQVTLRCSPKSGHDTVSWYQQALGQGPQFIFQYYEEEERQRGNFPDRFSGHQFPNYSSELNVNALLLGDSALYLCASKNRGFTEAFFGQGTRLTVV.

This clone was detected a few times. This chain's CDR3 is CASGDNEQFF. The CDR3 coding sequence is TGTGCCAGCGGAGACAATGAGCAGTTCTTC. J is TRBJ2-1 and V is TRBV6-1; no clear D gene. The CDR3 consists of 10 residues. V was shortened by 8 bases and J by 5 bases, with 4 bases between the two germline ends. Germline V CDR1 and CDR2: MNHNS, SASEGT.

This clone was counted a few times. This rearrangement joins TRBV28 to TRBJ2-2; D gene unclear. Between the trimmed V and J ends, which lost 1 base and 8 bases, there was a span of 14 bases. CDR1 and CDR2 (germline): MDHEN, SYDVKM. This CDR3 has 15 residues. The CDR3 sequence is CASSLFSKPRGELFF. The CDR3 DNA reads as TGTGCCAGCAGTTTATTTTCTAAACCTCGGGGGGAGCTGTTTTTT.

The chain joins TRBV5-1 to TRBJ2-5; TRBD1 is a possible D gene (6 bases). CDR3 length: 14 residues. Deletions cut 4 bases from V and 5 bases from J, with 15 bases between. Germline V gene data show CDR1 as SGHRS and CDR2 as YFSETQ. The CDR3 spells CASSPTGSVETQYF. CDR3 sequence (DNA): TGCGCCAGCAGCCCCACAGGGTCCGTCGAGACCCAGTACTTC.

The V and J genes are TRBV6-1 and TRBJ2-6, with a tentative D call TRBD1 (5 bases). This CDR3 comprises 15 residues. Germline CDR1 is MNHNS and CDR2 is SASEGT. V was shortened by 6 bases and J by 3 bases, with 12 bases between the two germline ends. CDR3 nucleotides: TGTGCCAGCAGCGAGCAGGGTCTTGGGGCCAACGTCCTGACTTTC. This sequence encodes CASSEQGLGANVLTF.